One sample yielded the 11 T cell receptor beta chains listed below, sequenced in a study of CD8+ T cells in alopecia areata. Documented treatment: oral pan-JAK inhibitor, 5-10 mg twice daily. Sequencing templates came from extracted RNA that was reverse transcribed into cDNA. Clones were sequenced by immunoSEQ multiplex PCR, and TCRdb holds only the in-frame ones, with some missing. The top ten clones hold roughly 1.3% of a sample with 150,000 to 200,000 clones, roughly 60% of them seen once. The source was CD4+ T cells sorted from blood, collected around week 50, from a patient treated with tofacitinib. The source of these receptors is a human donor with alopecia areata.

This clone has just a few counts. This chain links TRBV4-3 with TRBJ2-3, with unresolved D. With 0 bases removed from V and 1 base from J, the gap between germline ends came to 11 bases. From germline, CDR1 is LGHNA and CDR2 YSLEER. The CDR3 runs 16 residues. CDR3 sequence: CASSQDFSSRTDTQYF. DNA for the CDR3: TGCGCCAGCAGCCAAGATTTTAGCAGCCGCACAGATACGCAGTATTTT.

A note on this clone: The sample contains more than one DNA sequence encoding this CDR3. The chain combines TRBV29-1 with TRBJ2-3, with D hard to call. The CDR3 runs 12 residues. V dropped 3 bases and J dropped 0 bases, with 4 bases sitting between them. Per germline, CDR1 SQVTM and CDR2 ANQGSEA. Here the CDR3 reads CSVDPSTDTQYF. DNA for the CDR3: TGCAGCGTTGACCCTAGCACAGATACGCAGTATTTT.

The rearrangement links TRBV19 to TRBJ1-1; 7 nucleotides line up with TRBD1. This CDR3 is 14 amino acids long. Germline V gene lookup returns CDR1 LNHDA and CDR2 SQIVND (reference sequence). The ends lost 5 bases at V and 4 bases at J; junction bases unmatched: 7. CDR3 amino acids: CASSPGQVLTEAFF. CDR3 bases: TGTGCCAGTAGTCCTGGACAGGTACTCACTGAAGCTTTCTTT.

The chain combines TRBV7-2 with TRBJ1-1; D possibly corresponds to TRBD1 (5 bases). V shed 5 bases and J shed 0 bases, with 16 bases lying between them. Germline loops: CDR1 SGHTA, CDR2 FQGNSA. The CDR3 is 16 residues long. CDR3 bases: TGTGCCAGCAGCCTGGACGGGGGGGTCGTGAACACTGAAGCTTTCTTT. This gives the protein CASSLDGGVVNTEAFF.

This clone has more than one count but fewer than ten. The V and J genes are TRBV7-6 and TRBJ2-1; D possibly corresponds to TRBD2 (6 bases). Trimming shortened V by 5 bases and J by 8 bases, and 25 bases separated the two germline ends. This CDR3 is built from 17 residues. Germline V gene sequence: CDR1 SGHVS, CDR2 FNYEAQ. For the CDR3, the DNA is TGTGCCAGCAGCGCAACCCCGACTAGAGGGCATCGGGATGAGCAGTTCTTC. Translation: CASSATPTRGHRDEQFF.

The chain uses TRBV30 and TRBJ2-5; possibly TRBD1 or TRBD2 for D (5 bases each). In germline, CDR1 is GTSNPN, CDR2 SVGIG (reference sequence). V shed 1 base and J shed 2 bases, with 26 bases lying between them. This CDR3 is built from 19 residues. The DNA for the CDR3 is TGTGCCTGGAGTGCCAGGGACGCCCCCCGTCGCGAAGGTCAAGAGACCCAGTACTTC. Amino acid sequence: CAWSARDAPRREGQETQYF.

This clone was recorded a few times. The chain carries TRBV5-1 and TRBJ1-1; 7 positions agree with TRBD1. The germline CDR1 and CDR2 sequences are SGHRS and YFSETQ. CDR3 length: 18 residues. V was pared by 4 bases and J by 0 bases, with 15 bases of the junction left unmatched. CDR3 DNA sequence: TGCGCCAGCAGCATATACCCGACAGACAGGGTTGTGAACACTGAAGCTTTCTTT. It encodes CASSIYPTDRVVNTEAFF.

This clone was counted between two and nine times. The V and J genes are TRBV30 and TRBJ1-4; D unclear. Germline CDR1 GTSNPN, CDR2 SVGIG (reference sequence). V lost 5 bases, J lost 8 bases, and 12 bases lay in between. CDR3 length: 12 amino acids. The CDR3 reads CAWEGNTEKLFF. Written as DNA, the CDR3 is TGTGCCTGGGAAGGGAATACGGAAAAACTGTTTTTT.

This rearrangement joins TRBV27 to TRBJ1-5, with 10 bases matching TRBD1. The CDR3 spans 14 residues. The junction had 10 bases not matched to a gene; V was cut back by 11 bases and J by 6 bases. Germline V gene sequence: CDR1 MNHEY, CDR2 SMNVEV (reference sequence). This chain's CDR3 is CAARGGQGIQPQHF. The CDR3 DNA reads as TGTGCCGCACGGGGGGGACAGGGGATTCAGCCCCAGCATTTT.

V usage is TRBV29-1 and J usage is TRBJ1-1; no definite D call. The CDR3 contains 14 residues. Germline V gene data show CDR1 as SQVTM and CDR2 as ANQGSEA. The germline V and J ends were trimmed by 3 bases and 2 bases, with 13 bases remaining between them. CDR3 DNA sequence: TGCAGCGTTGAGCCCGTCCTAACAAACACTGAAGCTTTCTTT. Protein sequence: CSVEPVLTNTEAFF.

The gene calls are TRBV25-1 and TRBJ1-2; TRBD1 aligns across 9 bases. The CDR3 totals 16 residues. Trimming at V came to 4 bases and at J to 8 bases, leaving 14 bases not matched to a gene. Germline-derived CDR1 and CDR2 are MGHDK and SYGVNS. The CDR3 here is CASSGDRDGVLGGYTF. The CDR3 nucleotides read TGTGCCAGCAGTGGGGACAGGGATGGAGTTCTGGGCGGCTACACCTTC.